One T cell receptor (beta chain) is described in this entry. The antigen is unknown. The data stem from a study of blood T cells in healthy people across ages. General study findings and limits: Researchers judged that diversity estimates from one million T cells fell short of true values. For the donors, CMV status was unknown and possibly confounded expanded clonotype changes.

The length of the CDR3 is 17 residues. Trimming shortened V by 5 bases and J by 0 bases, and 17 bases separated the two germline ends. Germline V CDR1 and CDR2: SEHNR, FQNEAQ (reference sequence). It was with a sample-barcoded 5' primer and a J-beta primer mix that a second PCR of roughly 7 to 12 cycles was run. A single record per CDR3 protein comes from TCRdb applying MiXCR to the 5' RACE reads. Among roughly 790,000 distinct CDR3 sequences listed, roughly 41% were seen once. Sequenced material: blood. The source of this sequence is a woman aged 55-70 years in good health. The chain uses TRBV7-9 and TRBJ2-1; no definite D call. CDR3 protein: CASSHGTGESSYNEQFF. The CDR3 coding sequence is TGTGCCAGCAGCCATGGAACTGGCGAGAGCTCCTACAATGAGCAGTTCTTC.